The present entry profiles one T cell receptor beta chain with its context. This record comes from a study of control samples from healthy donors and cancer patients. Unmatched junction bases numbered 11, after V lost 11 bases and J lost 3 bases. The CDR3 loop spans 15 amino acids. The V gene's germline CDR1 is MNHEY and CDR2 SVGAGI. Some clones are missing from TCRdb's copy, which holds only in-frame ones; the method was immunoSEQ multiplex PCR. There are around 130,000 clones in the sample; about 88% occur only once, and approximately 3.2% lies in the top ten. The sample was blood. The chain carries TRBV6-5 and TRBJ1-1; 11 positions agree with TRBD1. The source is a man aged 45 to 65 in good health. CDR3 nucleotides: TGTGCCTCCGAAGGACAGGGGGCGTTACACACTGAAGCTTTCTTT. Protein sequence: CASEGQGALHTEAFF.